This entry lists 23 T cell receptor beta chains sequenced from one sample in a study of molecular identifiers for immune sequencing clone quantification. Using its own MiXCR run on the PCR reads, TCRdb lists one record per CDR3 protein. The top ten clones hold under 1.3% of a sample with 35,000 to 40,000 distinct CDR3 sequences, 19% of them seen once. Sequencing was done on a sample of naive CD8+ T cells from blood, with Jurkat cell RNA spiked in. Specified subset: FACS-sorted CD8+CD4-CCR7+CD45RA+ naive T cells. The receptor set was obtained from a human donor in good health. Some libraries in this study had Jurkat cell RNA spiked in.

A remark on this clonotype: Just one base apart from a much larger clone, this may be a read error. V is TRBV28 and J is TRBJ1-1; D remains unclear. CDR3 length equals 15 residues. Trimming cost V 2 bases and J 4 bases, with 14 bases left between them. Germline V CDR1 and CDR2: MDHEN, SYDVKM. The CDR3 sequence is CASSLRMKLSTEAFF. In DNA, the CDR3 is TGTGCCAGCAGTTTAAGAATGAAATTGAGCACTGAAGCTTTCTTT.

This clonotype has ten or more counts. J is TRBJ1-5 and V is TRBV7-9; unclear D gene. There are 12 residues in the CDR3. V was clipped by 5 bases and J by 2 bases, with 4 bases between them. Per the germline V gene, CDR1 is SEHNR and CDR2 is FQNEAQ (reference sequence). The chain's CDR3 is CASSRGNQPQHF. CDR3 sequence (DNA): TGTGCCAGCAGCCGGGGCAATCAGCCCCAGCATTTT.

Ten or more counts support this clonotype. The V gene is TRBV28, the J gene TRBJ2-3; 8 nucleotides agree with TRBD2. V shed 1 base, J shed 3 bases, and the junction held 3 bases outside the gene matches. The length of the CDR3 is 15 residues. The germline CDR1 and CDR2 sequences are MDHEN and SYDVKM. This CDR3 is CASSLLAGSTDTQYF. The CDR3 nucleotides read TGTGCCAGCAGTTTATTAGCGGGGAGTACAGATACGCAGTATTTT.

This clonotype appeared many times. The chain links TRBV2 to TRBJ2-7; D remains unclear. Deletions cut 0 bases from V and 2 bases from J, with 5 bases between. The CDR3 consists of 13 residues. Germline CDR1 is SNHLY and CDR2 is FYNNEI. The CDR3 nucleotides read TGTGCCAGCAGTGAAGCGCTGCCCTACGAGCAGTACTTC. Translation: CASSEALPYEQYF. The whole variable domain, filled in from reference TRBV2 and TRBJ2-7, reads EPEVTQTPSHQVTQMGQEVILRCVPISNHLYFYWYRQILGQKVEFLVSFYNNEISEKSEIFDDQFSVERPDGSNFTLKIRSTKLEDSAMYFCASSEALPYEQYFGPGTRLTVT.

The V and J genes are TRBV5-6 and TRBJ1-1; D is unclear. Germline V gene sequence: CDR1 SGHDT, CDR2 YYEEEE. CDR3 length equals 14 residues. The V and J ends lost 0 bases and 1 base respectively, with 7 bases between them. Here the CDR3 reads CASSLGRGNTEAFF. As DNA, the CDR3 is TGTGCCAGCAGCTTGGGGCGGGGGAACACTGAAGCTTTCTTT. Filled out from reference TRBV5-6 and TRBJ1-1, the complete variable domain reads DAGVTQSPTHLIKTRGQQVTLRCSPKSGHDTVSWYQQALGQGPQFIFQYYEEEERQRGNFPDRFSGHQFPNYSSELNVNALLLGDSALYLCASSLGRGNTEAFFGQGTRLTVV.

This clonotype was counted between two and nine times. J is TRBJ2-7 and V is TRBV29-1; 8 bases are shared with TRBD1. The germline V gene encodes CDR1 SQVTM and CDR2 ANQGSEA. This CDR3 spans 12 amino acids. V lost 6 bases to trimming and J lost 3 bases; unmatched junction nucleotides: 4. CDR3 sequence reads: CSVSGTGYEQYF. CDR3 bases: TGCAGCGTCTCCGGGACAGGCTACGAGCAGTACTTC.

This clonotype was picked up many times. The genes are TRBV28 and TRBJ1-5; D not resolved. Germline V lookup: CDR1 MDHEN, CDR2 SYDVKM. The V end was cut by 6 bases, the J end by 0 bases, with 15 bases between. This CDR3 region has 16 residues. The CDR3 coding sequence is TGTGCCAGCAGCTCGTGGCCCTCGGATAGCAATCAGCCCCAGCATTTT. This sequence encodes CASSSWPSDSNQPQHF.

This clonotype occurred many times. The V call is TRBV7-9, the J call TRBJ2-1; 10 nucleotides line up with TRBD2. The CDR3 loop spans 14 amino acids. J lost 8 bases, V lost 6 bases, and 7 bases had no gene match. In germline, CDR1 is SEHNR, CDR2 FQNEAQ (reference sequence). The CDR3 sequence: CASSGLAGAYEQFF. DNA for the CDR3: TGTGCCAGCAGTGGTCTAGCGGGAGCCTATGAGCAGTTCTTC. The full variable domain, completed using reference TRBV7-9 and TRBJ2-1, is DTGVSQNPRHKITKRGQNVTFRCDPISEHNRLYWYRQTLGQGPEFLTYFQNEAQLEKSRLLSDRFSAERPKGSFSTLEIQRTEQGDSAMYLCASSGLAGAYEQFFGPGTRLTVL.

This clonotype was counted a few times. The chain joins TRBV9 to TRBJ1-1; D gene uncertain. The V and J ends lost 3 bases and 7 bases respectively, with 19 bases between them. CDR3 size: 15 residues. Germline V lookup: CDR1 SGDLS, CDR2 YYNGEE. CDR3 in DNA: TGTGCCAGCAGCGCTCGGACGGATCTGGGCGGTGAAGCTTTCTTT. Protein sequence: CASSARTDLGGEAFF.

As regards this clonotype: A single base separates this from a much larger clone, so it may be a read error. The chain recombines TRBV15 with TRBJ2-1, with TRBD2 as a possible D gene (6 bases). The V gene lost 6 bases and the J gene lost 6 bases, with 18 bases spanning the gap. The germline gives CDR1 LNHNV, CDR2 YYDKDF (reference sequence). CDR3 length equals 15 residues. The CDR3 is CATRGLAPSFNEQFF. CDR3 DNA sequence: TGTGCCACCAGGGGACTGGCACCTAGCTTCAATGAGCAGTTCTTC.

The V call is TRBV4-3, the J call TRBJ2-7, with D perhaps matching TRBD2 (6 bases). The CDR3 sequence is 14 residues long. Germline lookup yields CDR1 LGHNA and CDR2 YSLEER. V was shortened by 4 bases and J by 3 bases, with 13 bases between the two germline ends. The CDR3 spells CASSPQLAGYEQYF. Here the CDR3 DNA reads TGCGCCAGCAGCCCCCAACTAGCAGGCTACGAGCAGTACTTC.

This clonotype occurred a few times. As DNA, the CDR3 is TGTGCCAGCAGGGGCATCCACTCCTACGAGCAGTACTTC. Translation: CASRGIHSYEQYF. The J gene is TRBJ2-7, the V gene TRBV2; D remains unclear. CDR3 length equals 13 residues. V was shortened by 6 bases and J by 0 bases, with 9 bases between the two germline ends. The germline gives CDR1 SNHLY, CDR2 FYNNEI. Combining the CDR3 with reference TRBV2 and TRBJ2-7 gives the whole variable domain EPEVTQTPSHQVTQMGQEVILRCVPISNHLYFYWYRQILGQKVEFLVSFYNNEISEKSEIFDDQFSVERPDGSNFTLKIRSTKLEDSAMYFCASRGIHSYEQYFGPGTRLTVT.

The rearrangement links TRBV7-2 to TRBJ2-1; TRBD1 is a possible D gene (6 bases). Between the trimmed V and J ends, which lost 5 bases and 6 bases, there was a span of 17 bases. This CDR3 has 15 amino acids. Per germline, CDR1 SGHTA and CDR2 FQGNSA. The CDR3 reads CASSPGTTTGNEQFF. The CDR3 DNA reads TGTGCCAGCAGCCCAGGGACAACTACAGGCAATGAGCAGTTCTTC.

This clonotype was seen at least ten times. The chain employs TRBV29-1 and TRBJ2-1; D is unclear. The CDR3 sequence is 11 residues long. Trimming took off 6 bases at V and 5 bases at J, with 8 bases between the two ends. Per germline, CDR1 SQVTM and CDR2 ANQGSEA. CDR3 sequence reads: CSVIGNNEQFF. The CDR3 region has the DNA TGCAGCGTAATCGGAAACAATGAGCAGTTCTTC.

This clonotype was found many times. The V gene is TRBV19, the J gene TRBJ1-5; no definite D call. Germline V gene lookup returns CDR1 LNHDA and CDR2 SQIVND (reference sequence). Trimming shortened V by 7 bases and J by 7 bases, and 17 bases separated the two germline ends. There are 14 residues in the CDR3. Here the CDR3 reads CASTEDTAGQPQHF. CDR3 bases: TGTGCCAGTACCGAAGACACCGCGGGCCAGCCCCAGCATTTT.

This clonotype has a count of ten or more. This rearrangement joins TRBV24-1 to TRBJ2-3, with 9 bases lining up with TRBD1. CDR3 size: 16 residues. Trimming took 2 bases from V and 4 from J; bases not matched to a gene: 6. The germline CDR1 and CDR2 sequences are KGHDR and SFDVKD. CDR3 sequence (DNA): TGTGCCACCAGTGATTCCCCAGGACAGGGGTCAGATACGCAGTATTTT. Amino acids: CATSDSPGQGSDTQYF.

This clonotype was counted ten times or more. This sequence joins TRBV11-3 and TRBJ2-3; the D is unclear. The length of the CDR3 is 12 residues. V was clipped by 1 base and J by 4 bases, with 3 bases between them. Germline CDR1 is SGHNT and CDR2 is YENEEA. CDR3 sequence: CASSLVADTQYF. The CDR3 DNA reads as TGTGCCAGCAGCTTAGTTGCAGATACGCAGTATTTT.

In this sample, this clonotype is medium-sized (0.01 to 0.1%). This rearrangement joins TRBV20-1 to TRBJ1-5; 7 bases agree with TRBD1. From germline, CDR1 is DFQATT and CDR2 SNEGSKA (reference sequence). The CDR3 contains 17 residues. With V trimmed by 1 base and J by 4 bases, 13 bases remained unmatched. DNA of the CDR3: TGCAGTGCTAGAGTCCCGGCTTTTGGGACAGAGAATCAGCCCCAGCATTTT. Amino acids: CSARVPAFGTENQPQHF.

In its sample, this clonotype was seen many times. The J gene is TRBJ2-7, the V gene TRBV10-3; a possible D gene is TRBD1 (6 bases). The CDR3 runs 13 residues. The V end was cut by 2 bases, the J end by 10 bases, with 15 bases between. Germline V gene sequence: CDR1 ENHRY, CDR2 SYGVKD. In DNA form, the CDR3 reads TGTGCCATCAGTGAGACCGACAGGAATCCTCAGTACTTC. It codes for CAISETDRNPQYF.

In this sample, this clonotype turned up many times. The V gene is TRBV4-3, the J gene TRBJ2-1; no reliable D call. The CDR3 loop spans 15 amino acids. The V gene lost 0 bases and the J gene lost 1 base, with 7 bases spanning the gap. Germline V gene lookup returns CDR1 LGHNA and CDR2 YSLEER. CDR3 DNA sequence: TGCGCCAGCAGCCAAGACCAAGCGTCCTACAATGAGCAGTTCTTC. This encodes CASSQDQASYNEQFF.

The chain employs TRBV3-1 and TRBJ1-2, with 7 bases matching TRBD1. Germline V lookup: CDR1 LGHDT, CDR2 YNNKEL (reference sequence). There are 15 residues in the CDR3. J lost 4 bases, V lost 1 base, and 6 bases had no gene match. As DNA, the CDR3 is TGTGCCAGCAGCCAAGGACAGGGCGAATCCTATGGCTACACCTTC. The encoded protein is CASSQGQGESYGYTF.

The V and J genes are TRBV7-2 and TRBJ2-1; TRBD1 matches at 9 bases. The V gene end was trimmed by 5 bases and the J gene end by 7 bases; junction bases not matched to a gene: 15. Germline-derived CDR1 and CDR2 are SGHTA and FQGNSA. The CDR3 runs 17 residues. The DNA for the CDR3 is TGTGCCAGCAGCCTCCCTCCGGGGGACAGGGTAGGGAATGAGCAGTTCTTC. Residues: CASSLPPGDRVGNEQFF.

This clonotype was seen at least ten times. The chain joins TRBV5-1 to TRBJ2-3; 10 positions agree with TRBD2. The CDR3 runs to 14 residues. Germline CDR1 is SGHRS and CDR2 is YFSETQ. The junction had 1 base not matched to a gene; V was cut back by 2 bases and J by 4 bases. The CDR3 sequence: CASSLGLAADTQYF. As DNA, the CDR3 is TGCGCCAGCAGCTTAGGACTAGCGGCAGATACGCAGTATTTT.